The 32 T cell receptor beta chains in this list originate from one sample, sequenced in a study of CD8+ T cells in alopecia areata. Extracted RNA was reverse transcribed into cDNA, the sequencing template. Libraries were prepared by immunoSEQ multiplex PCR; TCRdb keeps only in-frame clonotypes and omits some of them. The table records some 180,000 clones, about 55% of them present only once. Treatment denoted: oral pan-JAK inhibitor, 5-10 mg twice daily. The source material was CD8+ T cells sorted from blood, sampled at week 24, from a patient treated with tofacitinib. These TCRs come from a human donor with alopecia areata.

This sequence joins TRBV30 and TRBJ2-2, with a tentative D call TRBD2 (5 bases). Trimming cost V 1 base and J 6 bases, with 6 bases left between them. CDR1 GTSNPN and CDR2 SVGIG come from the germline V gene (reference sequence). The CDR3 extends over 12 amino acids. Here the CDR3 reads CAWSGGAGELFF. CDR3 bases: TGTGCCTGGAGTGGGGGAGCCGGGGAGCTGTTTTTT. Combining the CDR3 with reference TRBV30 and TRBJ2-2 gives the whole variable domain SQTIHQWPATLVQPVGSPLSLECTVEGTSNPNLYWYRQAAGRGLQLLFYSVGIGQISSEVPQNLSASRPQDRQFILSSKKLLLSDSGFYLCAWSGGAGELFFGEGSRLTVL.

This clone was seen a few times. The chain employs TRBV15 and TRBJ2-3; D unresolved. V was pared by 1 base and J by 2 bases, with 4 bases between. The germline V gene encodes CDR1 LNHNV and CDR2 YYDKDF (reference sequence). The CDR3 is made up of 13 amino acids. DNA of the CDR3: TGTGCCACCAGCAGAGTCACCACAGATACGCAGTATTTT. The encoded protein is CATSRVTTDTQYF.

The CDR3 bases are TGTGCCAGCTCAGGGGGACTGCCTTACGAGCAGTACTTC. Translated: CASSGGLPYEQYF. This chain joins TRBV18 and TRBJ2-7, with a tentative D call TRBD2 (6 bases). The CDR3 is 13 amino acids. Germline CDR1 reads KGHSH; CDR2 reads LQKENI. Trimming removed 5 bases from V and 4 bases from J, with 12 bases in between.

This clone has a single count. This rearrangement joins TRBV6-5 to TRBJ1-1; 9 positions agree with TRBD1. CDR3 size: 14 residues. Unmatched junction bases numbered 4, after V lost 1 base and J lost 7 bases. Germline V CDR1 and CDR2: MNHEY, SVGAGI. The CDR3 is CASSYYRGQDEAFF. The CDR3 region has the DNA TGTGCCAGCAGTTACTACAGGGGGCAGGATGAAGCTTTCTTT.

The chain carries TRBV11-2 and TRBJ1-1; tentatively, D is TRBD1 (5 bases). The germline gives CDR1 SGHAT, CDR2 FQNNGV. The CDR3 totals 12 residues. V lost 1 base to trimming and J lost 8 bases, with 8 bases between them. CDR3 loop: CASSLGQFEAFF. The CDR3 coding sequence is TGTGCCAGCAGCTTAGGACAGTTCGAAGCTTTCTTT. The variable domain in full, with the rest retrieved from reference TRBV11-2 and TRBJ1-1, is EAGVAQSPRYKIIEKRQSVAFWCNPISGHATLYWYQQILGQGPKLLIQFQNNGVVDDSQLPKDRFSAERLKGVDSTLKIQPAKLEDSAVYLCASSLGQFEAFFGQGTRLTVV.

This clone was seen a handful of times. The chain has TRBV4-3 and TRBJ1-5, with 8 bases that match TRBD1. Germline V gives CDR1 LGHNA, CDR2 YSLEER. This CDR3 contains 15 residues. Trimming cost V 4 bases and J 0 bases; bases outside gene matches: 2. CDR3 DNA sequence: TGCGCCAGCAGCCCGGACAGGGCTAGCAATCAGCCCCAGCATTTT. Encoded protein: CASSPDRASNQPQHF.

This chain links TRBV9 with TRBJ2-2; D not certain. This CDR3 is built from 15 residues. Germline V lookup: CDR1 SGDLS, CDR2 YYNGEE. V lost 5 bases to trimming and J lost 0 bases, with 11 bases between them. DNA of the CDR3: TGTGCCAGCAGTTACCAACTCGCGAACACCGGGGAGCTGTTTTTT. This sequence encodes CASSYQLANTGELFF.

This clone was detected a few times. The chain links TRBV5-1 to TRBJ2-3; D possibly corresponds to TRBD1 (6 bases). Trimming pared 1 base from V and 1 base from J, leaving 7 bases between. The CDR3 is made up of 14 amino acids. The germline V gene has CDR1 SGHRS and CDR2 YFSETQ. CDR3 region: CASSLRQGTDTQYF. CDR3 coding DNA: TGCGCCAGCAGCTTGCGACAGGGCACAGATACGCAGTATTTT.

This chain links TRBV30 with TRBJ2-7; D may be TRBD1 or TRBD2 (5 bases each). The CDR3 is 12 residues long. Trimming took off 2 bases at V and 3 bases at J, with 8 bases between the two ends. Germline CDR1 is GTSNPN and CDR2 is SVGIG (reference sequence). CDR3 amino acids: CAWSTRGYEQYF. In DNA, the CDR3 is TGTGCCTGGAGTACTAGGGGCTACGAGCAGTACTTC.

This clone was counted between two and nine times. The rearrangement links TRBV29-1 to TRBJ2-5, with 11 bases fitting TRBD1. The CDR3 length is 14 residues. V shed 7 bases, J shed 5 bases, and the junction held 9 bases outside the gene matches. Per germline, CDR1 SQVTM and CDR2 ANQGSEA. The CDR3 nucleotides read TGCAGCGCCCCCGGGACAGGGGGACGGGAGACCCAGTACTTC. It yields the protein CSAPGTGGRETQYF.

This clone was observed a few times. The J gene is TRBJ1-2, the V gene TRBV7-9, with 10 bases aligning to TRBD1. Trimming cost V 5 bases and J 4 bases; bases outside gene matches: 7. The CDR3 contains 15 residues. Germline V gene data show CDR1 as SEHNR and CDR2 as FQNEAQ (reference sequence). The CDR3 loop is CASSLGQGIGYGYTF. CDR3 in DNA: TGTGCCAGCAGCCTGGGACAGGGGATTGGCTATGGCTACACCTTC.

Concerning this clone: The junction departs from germline at one end; a sequencing error may be responsible. Distinct nucleotide sequences in the sample also encode this CDR3. This chain links TRBV25-1 with TRBJ1-1; D possibly corresponds to TRBD1 (5 bases). The CDR3 covers 15 residues. Germline lookup yields CDR1 MGHDK and CDR2 SYGVNS. This CDR3 is CASSPRGRLNTEAFF. CDR3 bases: TGCGCCAGCAGTCCGAGGGGCAGATTGAACACTGAAGCTTTCTTT.

This chain links TRBV14 with TRBJ2-3; 10 bases map to TRBD1. CDR3 length: 15 amino acids. Germline values: CDR1 SGHDN, CDR2 FVKESK. V was clipped by 3 bases and J by 3 bases; unmatched bases: 3. Here the CDR3 DNA reads TGTGCCAGCAGCCAGCCGGGACAGGGGACAGATACGCAGTATTTT. Translation: CASSQPGQGTDTQYF.

The V call is TRBV18, the J call TRBJ2-7; D may be TRBD1 (5 bases). The germline CDR1 and CDR2 sequences are KGHSH and LQKENI. Trimming cost V 3 bases and J 0 bases, with 15 bases left between them. CDR3 size: 16 residues. The CDR3 sequence is CASSPWGRASSYEQYF. CDR3 coding DNA: TGTGCCAGCTCACCCTGGGGCCGGGCATCCTCCTACGAGCAGTACTTC.

The chain joins TRBV29-1 to TRBJ2-3; TRBD2 might be the D (6 bases). The CDR3 has 13 residues. Trimming pared 3 bases from V and 1 base from J, leaving 8 bases between. Per germline, CDR1 SQVTM and CDR2 ANQGSEA. Here the CDR3 reads CSVERRGTDTQYF. The CDR3 nucleotides are TGCAGCGTTGAGAGGAGGGGCACAGATACGCAGTATTTT.

V and J are TRBV6-5 and TRBJ2-7; 8 positions agree with TRBD1. The CDR3 totals 14 residues. CDR1 is MNHEY, CDR2 SVGAGI, per germline. Losses at the gene ends were 4 bases for V and 2 bases for J; bases not matched to a gene: 4. This CDR3 is CASSSQGVAYEQYF. The CDR3 DNA follows: TGTGCCAGCAGTTCACAGGGGGTAGCCTACGAGCAGTACTTC.

V is TRBV29-1 and J is TRBJ1-1, with D perhaps matching TRBD1 (5 bases). V was clipped by 3 bases and J by 1 base, with 27 bases between them. The germline gives CDR1 SQVTM, CDR2 ANQGSEA. The CDR3 loop spans 19 amino acids. CDR3 nucleotide sequence: TGCAGCGTTGATCGTGACAGCGTCTTTGCTAGTTTGACGAACACTGAAGCTTTCTTT. Amino acid sequence: CSVDRDSVFASLTNTEAFF.

This clone occurred a few times. J is TRBJ2-7 and V is TRBV29-1, with D possibly TRBD1 on 6 matching bases. The CDR3 sequence is 12 residues long. The germline gives CDR1 SQVTM, CDR2 ANQGSEA. V lost 4 bases and J 0 bases, leaving 7 bases between the germline ends. This CDR3 reads CSVAGASYEQYF. The CDR3 DNA reads as TGCAGCGTTGCAGGGGCCTCCTACGAGCAGTACTTC.

The rearrangement links TRBV2 to TRBJ2-3, with TRBD2 identical over 11 bases. After removal of 5 bases from V and 2 bases from J, the junction contained 6 bases not matched to a gene. CDR1 SNHLY and CDR2 FYNNEI come from the germline V gene. The CDR3 extends over 16 amino acids. In DNA form, the CDR3 reads TGTGCCAGCAGTCACGAGACTAGCGGGGACACAGATACGCAGTATTTT. Residues: CASSHETSGDTDTQYF.

The chain carries TRBV7-9 and TRBJ2-7, with TRBD2 as a possible D gene (6 bases). There are 15 residues in the CDR3. Trimming shortened V by 3 bases and J by 5 bases, and 17 bases separated the two germline ends. Germline V gene data show CDR1 as SEHNR and CDR2 as FQNEAQ (reference sequence). The CDR3 DNA sequence: TGTGCCAGCAGCTTCGGGACTTGGGAACGTGACGAGCAGTACTTC. Translation gives CASSFGTWERDEQYF.

This clone has a single count. The chain is built from TRBV9 and TRBJ1-1; D gene uncertain. The CDR3 is made up of 13 amino acids. V was clipped by 3 bases and J by 6 bases, with 12 bases between them. CDR1 SGDLS and CDR2 YYNGEE come from the germline V gene. In DNA, the CDR3 is TGTGCCAGCAGCGCAGACATAGGCCCTGAAGCTTTCTTT. Protein: CASSADIGPEAFF.

Points on this clone: A junction end diverges from the germline sequence, so it may reflect a read error. V and J are TRBV6-1 and TRBJ1-5; 9 positions match TRBD1. The CDR3 runs to 18 residues. The V gene's germline CDR1 is MNHNS and CDR2 SASEGT. CDR3 sequence: CAISEEDRGGESNQPQHF. CDR3 coding DNA: TGTGCCATCAGTGAGGAGGACAGGGGTGGTGAAAGCAATCAGCCCCAGCATTTT.

This clone was seen a few times. The chain links TRBV19 to TRBJ2-5, with D possibly being TRBD1 (5 bases). The CDR3 runs 13 residues. Per germline, CDR1 LNHDA and CDR2 SQIVND (reference sequence). V lost 3 bases to trimming and J lost 3 bases, with 8 bases between them. In DNA, the CDR3 is TGTGCCAGTAGTATTGACAGTGAAGAGACCCAGTACTTC. As protein: CASSIDSEETQYF.

The chain combines TRBV14 with TRBJ2-1; D is unclear. Germline lookup yields CDR1 SGHDN and CDR2 FVKESK. V lost 0 bases and J lost 7, with 10 bases in between. CDR3 length: 14 amino acids. CDR3 amino acids: CASSQDDLENEQFF. The CDR3 bases are TGTGCCAGCAGCCAAGACGATTTAGAAAATGAGCAGTTCTTC.

There are a few counts of this clone. Other DNA sequences of this sample code for an identical CDR3. V and J are TRBV30 and TRBJ2-7; 8 nucleotides agree with TRBD1. The CDR3 sequence is 14 residues long. CDR1 and CDR2 (germline): GTSNPN, SVGIG (reference sequence). Unmatched junction bases numbered 5, after V lost 0 bases and J lost 4 bases. DNA for the CDR3: TGTGCCTGGAGTGTAGGACAGGGCGATTACGAGCAGTACTTC. This encodes CAWSVGQGDYEQYF.

The chain is built from TRBV7-3 and TRBJ1-1; the D gene is possibly TRBD1 (6 bases). V lost 5 bases and J lost 7, with 17 bases in between. Germline values: CDR1 SGHTA, CDR2 FQGTGA. The CDR3 extends over 14 amino acids. The CDR3 is CASSPRGGIDEAFF. In nucleotides, the CDR3 is TGTGCCAGCAGCCCAAGGGGGGGCATTGATGAAGCTTTCTTT.

This clone was detected only a few times. This chain links TRBV2 with TRBJ1-4, with unresolved D. Trimming pared 3 bases from V and 6 bases from J, leaving 5 bases between. There are 12 residues in the CDR3. Looked up from germline, CDR1 is SNHLY and CDR2 is FYNNEI. CDR3 DNA sequence: TGTGCCAGCAGTGAGGGAGATGAAAAACTGTTTTTT. Protein sequence: CASSEGDEKLFF.

This chain's CDR3 is CASSESVGTNEQFF. For the CDR3, the DNA is TGTGCCAGCAGTGAGAGTGTGGGTACCAATGAGCAGTTCTTC. The rearrangement links TRBV25-1 to TRBJ2-1; no clear D. Germline loops: CDR1 MGHDK, CDR2 SYGVNS. Trimming stripped 3 bases from V and 6 bases from J, with 12 bases between. This CDR3 spans 14 amino acids. The full variable domain, in which reference TRBV25-1 and TRBJ2-1 provide the parts outside the CDR3, is EADIYQTPRYLVIGTGKKITLECSQTMGHDKMYWYQQDPGMELHLIHYSYGVNSTEKGDLSSESTVSRIRTEHFPLTLESARPSHTSQYLCASSESVGTNEQFFGPGTRLTVL.

Only a few counts were recorded for this clone. CDR3 amino acids: CASSSSGTQDKNIQYF. The CDR3 DNA reads TGTGCCAGCAGCTCATCCGGGACCCAGGACAAAAACATTCAGTACTTC. The rearrangement joins TRBV7-9 to TRBJ2-4; D might be TRBD1 or TRBD2, each matching 5 bases. This CDR3 comprises 16 residues. Trimming cost V 4 bases and J 3 bases, with 16 bases left between them. Germline V CDR1 and CDR2: SEHNR, FQNEAQ (reference sequence).

V usage is TRBV30 and J usage is TRBJ1-2, with 7 bases that match TRBD1. Per the germline V gene, CDR1 is GTSNPN and CDR2 is SVGIG (reference sequence). V trimming: 2 bases; J trimming: 8 bases; junction bases outside the gene matches: 2. This CDR3 region has 11 residues. The CDR3 region has the DNA TGTGCCTGGAGTACAGGGGTCGGCTACACCTTC. Translation: CAWSTGVGYTF.

The genes are TRBV5-4 and TRBJ1-6; D gene uncertain. The CDR3 runs 12 residues. The ends were cut back, 1 base at V and 10 bases at J, with 6 bases in the middle. In germline, CDR1 is SGHNT, CDR2 YYREEE (reference sequence). The CDR3: CASSLPNSPLHF. CDR3 coding DNA: TGTGCCAGCAGCTTGCCCAACTCACCCCTCCACTTT. Combining the CDR3 with reference TRBV5-4 and TRBJ1-6 gives the whole variable domain ETGVTQSPTHLIKTRGQQVTLRCSSQSGHNTVSWYQQALGQGPQFIFQYYREEENGRGNFPPRFSGLQFPNYSSELNVNALELDDSALYLCASSLPNSPLHFGNGTRLTVT.

The J gene is TRBJ2-2, the V gene TRBV10-3; 8 bases align to TRBD1. V was pared by 10 bases and J by 3 bases, with 19 bases of the junction left unmatched. CDR1 and CDR2 from the germline V gene are ENHRY and SYGVKD. This CDR3 contains 18 residues. This CDR3 is CATEDDRGDRFDTGELFF. The CDR3 nucleotides read TGTGCCACCGAGGATGATAGGGGGGACAGGTTCGACACCGGGGAGCTGTTTTTT.